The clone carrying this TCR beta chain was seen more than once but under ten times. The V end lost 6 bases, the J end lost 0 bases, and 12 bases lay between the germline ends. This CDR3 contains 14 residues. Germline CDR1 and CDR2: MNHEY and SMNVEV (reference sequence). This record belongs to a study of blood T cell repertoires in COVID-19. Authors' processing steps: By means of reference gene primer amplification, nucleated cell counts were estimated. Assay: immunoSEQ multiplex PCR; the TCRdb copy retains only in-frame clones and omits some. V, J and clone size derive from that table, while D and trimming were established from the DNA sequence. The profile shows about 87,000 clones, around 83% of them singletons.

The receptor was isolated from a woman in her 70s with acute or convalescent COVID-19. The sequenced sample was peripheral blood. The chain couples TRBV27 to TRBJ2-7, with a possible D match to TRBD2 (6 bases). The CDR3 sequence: CASRRPGLSYEQYF. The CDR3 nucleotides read TGTGCCAGCAGGCGACCGGGACTCTCCTACGAGCAGTACTTC.